This T cell receptor beta chain was identified in a study of T cells expressing NK-cell markers. The overall study: Sequenced donors, eight in total, included seven who were HCMV-seropositive and one who was seronegative. Study results and caveats: HCMV specificity of the expanded NKG2C+ T cell clones was not established. Four donors showed these clonotypes also leading the CD3+CD56-NKG2C+ fraction.

To note about this clonotype: Its antigen is still unknown.

Germline values: CDR1 SGDLS, CDR2 YYNGEE. CDR3 length: 14 residues. TCRdb re-analyzed the 5' RACE reads; it lists each CDR3 protein once, without DNA. The sample totals over 100,000 distinct CDR3 sequences. The sequence was obtained from a woman between 18 and 75 years old in good health. V is TRBV9 and J is TRBJ2-5. Material: blood T cells: a sorted CD56 or NKG2C T cell subset, CD4+ or CD8+ T cells, or bulk PBMC T cells (not recorded which). The CDR3 is CASSVGRNRETQYF.